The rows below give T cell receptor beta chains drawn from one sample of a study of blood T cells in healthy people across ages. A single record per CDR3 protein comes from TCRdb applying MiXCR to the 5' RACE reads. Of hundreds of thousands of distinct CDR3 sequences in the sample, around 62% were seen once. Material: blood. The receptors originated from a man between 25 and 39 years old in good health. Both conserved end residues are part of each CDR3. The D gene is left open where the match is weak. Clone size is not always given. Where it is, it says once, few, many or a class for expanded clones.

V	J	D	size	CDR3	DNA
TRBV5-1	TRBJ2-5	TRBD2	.	CASSQWTSGGAEETQYF	TGCGCCAGCAGCCAGTGGACTAGCGGGGGGGCCGAAGAGACCCAGTACTTC
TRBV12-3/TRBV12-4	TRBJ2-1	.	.	CASSLANGAYNEQFF	TGTGCCAGCAGTTTGGCTAACGGGGCCTACAATGAGCAGTTCTTC
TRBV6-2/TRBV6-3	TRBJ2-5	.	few	CASRDSARQETQYF	TGTGCCAGCAGGGACTCGGCGAGACAAGAGACCCAGTACTTC
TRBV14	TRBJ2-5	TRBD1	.	CASSQRTWRTGGKFSTGDQETQYF	TGTGCCAGCAGCCAACGAACATGGCGGACAGGGGGCAAATTCAGCACGGGAGACCAAGAGACCCAGTACTTC
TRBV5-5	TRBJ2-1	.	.	CASSLGGSVEQFF	TGTGCCAGCAGCTTGGGTGGGTCTGTAGAGCAGTTCTTC
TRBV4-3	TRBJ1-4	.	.	CASSQVGLIHEKLFF	TGCGCCAGCAGCCAAGTCGGACTAATCCATGAAAAACTGTTTTTT
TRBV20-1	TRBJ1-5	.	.	CSASGDINQPQHF	TGCAGTGCTTCCGGGGACATCAATCAGCCCCAGCATTTT
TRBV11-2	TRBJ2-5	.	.	CASSLEDWAIWETQYF	TGTGCCAGCAGCTTGGAGGACTGGGCAATATGGGAGACCCAGTACTTC
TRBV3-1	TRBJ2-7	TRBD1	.	CASSQGADRAHEQYF	TGTGCCAGCAGCCAAGGGGCGGACAGGGCCCACGAGCAGTACTTC
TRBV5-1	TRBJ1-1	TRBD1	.	CASSRTGSFEAFF	TGCGCCAGCAGCCGGACAGGGAGCTTTGAAGCTTTCTTT
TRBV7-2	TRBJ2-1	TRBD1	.	CASSFSGTGGVGQFF	TGTGCCAGCAGCTTTTCCGGGACAGGGGGCGTAGGGCAGTTCTTC
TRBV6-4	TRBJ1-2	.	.	CASRRDETGGYTF	TGTGCCAGCAGGAGGGACGAAACGGGCGGCTACACCTTC
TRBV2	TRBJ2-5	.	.	CASSENRDLYQETQYF	TGTGCCAGCAGTGAAAACCGAGACTTGTACCAAGAGACCCAGTACTTC
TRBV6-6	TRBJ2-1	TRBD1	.	CASSNNRGGSEQFF	TGTGCCAGCAGTAATAATAGAGGGGGCTCTGAGCAGTTCTTC
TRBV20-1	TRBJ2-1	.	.	CSAGANEQFF	TGCAGTGCTGGCGCCAATGAGCAGTTCTTC
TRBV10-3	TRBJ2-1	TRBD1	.	CAISETGGRGGGEQFF	TGTGCCATCAGTGAAACAGGGGGGAGAGGGGGCGGTGAGCAGTTCTTC
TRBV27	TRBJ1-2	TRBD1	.	CASSFGGFDREGPLYGYTF	TGTGCCAGCAGTTTTGGGGGGTTCGACAGGGAGGGCCCCCTTTATGGCTACACCTTC
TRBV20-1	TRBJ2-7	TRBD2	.	CSARDLSRGTSLYEQYF	TGCAGTGCTAGAGATCTCTCGCGGGGGACCTCACTCTACGAGCAGTACTTC
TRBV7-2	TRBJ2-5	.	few	CASSSGRFQETQYF	TGTGCCAGCAGCTCAGGACGGTTCCAAGAGACCCAGTACTTC
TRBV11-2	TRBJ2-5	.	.	CASSLEGYFRETQYF	TGTGCCAGCAGCTTAGAAGGTTATTTTCGGGAGACCCAGTACTTC
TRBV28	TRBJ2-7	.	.	CASGSGGYEQYF	TGTGCCAGCGGATCGGGGGGCTACGAGCAGTACTTT
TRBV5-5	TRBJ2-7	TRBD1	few	CASSYPGQLYEQYF	TGTGCCAGCAGTTATCCGGGACAGCTTTACGAGCAGTACTTC
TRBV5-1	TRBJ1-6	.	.	CASSLGGQGSNSPLHF	TGCGCCAGCAGCTTGGGCGGGCAGGGCTCTAATTCACCCCTCCACTTT
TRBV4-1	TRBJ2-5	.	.	CASSVPERRRETQYF	TGCGCCAGCAGCGTCCCGGAGCGGCGCCGGGAGACCCAGTACTTC
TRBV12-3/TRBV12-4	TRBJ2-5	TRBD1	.	CASSPDRGVKETQYF	TGTGCCAGCAGCCCGGACAGGGGAGTGAAGGAGACCCAGTACTTC
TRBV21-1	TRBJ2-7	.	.	CASSDGGDEQYF	TGTGCCAGCAGCGACGGGGGGGACGAGCAGTACTTC
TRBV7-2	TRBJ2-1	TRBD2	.	CASSGLAGGPYEQFF	TGTGCCAGCAGCGGCCTAGCGGGGGGGCCGTATGAGCAGTTCTTC
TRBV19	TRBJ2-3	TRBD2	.	CASRLAGRTDTQYF	TGTGCCAGTAGACTAGCGGGGCGCACAGATACGCAGTATTTT
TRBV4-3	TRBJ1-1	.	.	CASSQDPGVGTEAFF	TGCGCCAGCAGCCAAGATCCAGGGGTAGGCACTGAAGCTTTCTTT
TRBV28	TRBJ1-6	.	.	CASSLKGGYSPLHF	TGTGCCAGCAGTTTGAAGGGGGGATATTCACCCCTCCACTTT
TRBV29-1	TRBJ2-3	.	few	CSAKDRASTGTQYF	TGCAGCGCTAAGGACAGAGCCTCAACGGGGACGCAGTATTTT
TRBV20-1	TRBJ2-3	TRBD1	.	CSARNRGAPRLTDTQYF	TGCAGTGCTAGGAACAGGGGGGCCCCCCGACTCACAGATACGCAGTATTTT
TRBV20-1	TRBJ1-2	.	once	CSARKAGEYGYTF	TGCAGTGCGAGAAAGGCAGGGGAGTATGGCTACACCTTC
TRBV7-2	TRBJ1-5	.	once	CASSTLGGPNQPQHF	TGTGCCAGCAGCACACTCGGGGGTCCCAATCAGCCCCAGCATTTT
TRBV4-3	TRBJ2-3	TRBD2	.	CASSQDLAGGFPTQYF	TGCGCCAGCAGCCAAGACTTAGCGGGGGGGTTCCCAACGCAGTATTTT
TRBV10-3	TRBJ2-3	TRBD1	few	CAIRDRERTDTQYF	TGTGCCATCAGGGACAGGGAGAGGACAGATACGCAGTATTTT
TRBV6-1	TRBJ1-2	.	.	CASGGPPPNYGYTF	TGTGCCAGCGGGGGGCCACCCCCGAACTATGGCTACACCTTC
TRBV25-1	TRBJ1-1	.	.	CASSEERGAGNTEAFF	TGTGCCAGCAGTGAGGAGAGGGGGGCGGGGAACACTGAAGCTTTCTTT
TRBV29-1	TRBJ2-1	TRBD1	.	CSVATGGYGNEQFF	TGCAGCGTTGCAACAGGGGGCTATGGCAATGAGCAGTTCTTC
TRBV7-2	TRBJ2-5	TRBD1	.	CASSLEGGGRETQYF	TGTGCCAGCAGCTTAGAAGGGGGCGGTCGGGAGACCCAGTACTTC
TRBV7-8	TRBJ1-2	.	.	CASSFRGIQGGYGYTF	TGTGCCAGCAGCTTCAGAGGGATACAGGGAGGATATGGCTACACCTTC
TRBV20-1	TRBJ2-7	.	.	CSARATGGGQSYEQYF	TGCAGTGCTAGAGCAACAGGAGGGGGTCAATCCTACGAGCAGTACTTC
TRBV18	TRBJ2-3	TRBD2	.	CASSPFTSGENTQYF	TGTGCCAGCTCACCCTTTACTAGCGGGGAGAATACGCAGTATTTT
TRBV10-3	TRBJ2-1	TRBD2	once	CAISESSGGSYNEQFF	TGTGCCATCAGTGAGTCTAGCGGGGGCTCCTACAATGAGCAGTTCTTC
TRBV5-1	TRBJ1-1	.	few	CASSFPGGTEAFF	TGCGCCAGCAGCTTCCCGGGGGGTACTGAAGCTTTCTTT